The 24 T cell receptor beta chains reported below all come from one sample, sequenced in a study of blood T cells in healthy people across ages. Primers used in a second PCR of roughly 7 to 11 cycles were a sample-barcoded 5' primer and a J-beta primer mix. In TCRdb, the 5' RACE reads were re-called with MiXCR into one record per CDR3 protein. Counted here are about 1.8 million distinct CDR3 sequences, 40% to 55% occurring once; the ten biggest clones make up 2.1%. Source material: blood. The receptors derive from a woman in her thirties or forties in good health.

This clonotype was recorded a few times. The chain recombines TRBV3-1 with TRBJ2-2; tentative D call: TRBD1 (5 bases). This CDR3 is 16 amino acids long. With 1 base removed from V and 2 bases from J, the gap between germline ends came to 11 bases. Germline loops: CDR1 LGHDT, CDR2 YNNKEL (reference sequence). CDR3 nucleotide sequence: TGTGCCAGCAGCCAAGTCCAGGGCCTAAACACCGGGGAGCTGTTTTTT. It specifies CASSQVQGLNTGELFF.

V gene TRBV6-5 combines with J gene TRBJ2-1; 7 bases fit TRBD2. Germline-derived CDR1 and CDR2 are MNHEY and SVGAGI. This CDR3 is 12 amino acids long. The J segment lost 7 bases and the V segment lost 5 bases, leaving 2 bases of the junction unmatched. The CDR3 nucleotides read TGTGCCAGCAGTATGGGGGGGAATGAGCAGTTCTTC. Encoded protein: CASSMGGNEQFF.

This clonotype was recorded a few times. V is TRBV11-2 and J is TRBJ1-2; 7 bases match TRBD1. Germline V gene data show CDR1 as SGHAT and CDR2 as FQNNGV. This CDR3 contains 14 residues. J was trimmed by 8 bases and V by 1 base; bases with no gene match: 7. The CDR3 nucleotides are TGTGCCAGCAGCTTAGGAGGGACAGTAAGAGGCTACACCTTC. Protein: CASSLGGTVRGYTF.

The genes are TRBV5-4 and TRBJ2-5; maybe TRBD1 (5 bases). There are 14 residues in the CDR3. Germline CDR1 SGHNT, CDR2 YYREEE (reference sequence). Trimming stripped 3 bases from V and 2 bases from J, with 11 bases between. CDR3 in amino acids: CASSSDTFQETQYF. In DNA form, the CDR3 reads TGTGCCAGCAGCTCGGACACATTTCAAGAGACCCAGTACTTC.

DNA of the CDR3: TGCGCCAGCAGCCAAGATCAGGGGGGGAGGCAGTTCTTC. Protein product: CASSQDQGGRQFF. The chain carries TRBV4-1 and TRBJ2-1; perhaps D is TRBD1 or TRBD2 (7 bases each). Trimming left V 0 bases short and J 12 bases short, with 12 bases between. Germline values: CDR1 MGHRA, CDR2 YSYEKL. The CDR3 runs to 13 residues.

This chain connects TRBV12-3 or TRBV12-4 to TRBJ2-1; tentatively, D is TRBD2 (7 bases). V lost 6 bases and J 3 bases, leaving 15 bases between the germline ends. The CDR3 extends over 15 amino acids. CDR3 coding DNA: TGTGCCAGCAGCCCACCGGGGGGCCACTACAATGAGCAGTTCTTC. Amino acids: CASSPPGGHYNEQFF.

In nucleotides, the CDR3 is TGTGCCAGCAGCTTAGCCGGGCTCAGCGGCACTGAAGCTTTCTTT. Protein sequence: CASSLAGLSGTEAFF. V usage is TRBV7-6 and J usage is TRBJ1-1, with D uncertain. This CDR3 is built from 15 residues. Germline CDR1 is SGHVS and CDR2 is FNYEAQ. V lost 0 bases to trimming and J lost 4 bases, with 12 bases between them.

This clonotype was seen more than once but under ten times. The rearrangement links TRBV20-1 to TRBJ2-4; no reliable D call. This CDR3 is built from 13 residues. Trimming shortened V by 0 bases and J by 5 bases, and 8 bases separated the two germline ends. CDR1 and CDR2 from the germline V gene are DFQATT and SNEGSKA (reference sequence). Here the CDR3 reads CSARDTGENIQYF. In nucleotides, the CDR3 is TGCAGTGCTAGAGATACCGGCGAAAACATTCAGTACTTC.

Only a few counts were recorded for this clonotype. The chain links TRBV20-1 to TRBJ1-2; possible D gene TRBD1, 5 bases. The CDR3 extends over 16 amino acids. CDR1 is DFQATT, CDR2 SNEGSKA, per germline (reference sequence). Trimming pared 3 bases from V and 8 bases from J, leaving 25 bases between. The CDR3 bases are TGCAGTGCTAGGGAAGTGGGGGGATCGGCTGGAACAGGCTACACCTTC. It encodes CSAREVGGSAGTGYTF.

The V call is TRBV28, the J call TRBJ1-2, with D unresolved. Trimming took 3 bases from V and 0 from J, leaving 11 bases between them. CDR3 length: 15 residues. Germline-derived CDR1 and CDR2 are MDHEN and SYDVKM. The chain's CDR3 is CASSLVLNSNYGYTF. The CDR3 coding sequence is TGTGCCAGCAGTTTGGTGCTAAACTCTAACTATGGCTACACCTTC.

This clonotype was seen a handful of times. Written as DNA, the CDR3 is TGCAGCGTGGGACAGGCCACCGGGGAGCTGTTTTTT. It specifies CSVGQATGELFF. This chain connects TRBV29-1 to TRBJ2-2; 8 bases align to TRBD1. CDR1 SQVTM and CDR2 ANQGSEA come from the germline V gene. V dropped 6 bases and J dropped 4; count of bases not matched to a gene: 1. There are 12 residues in the CDR3.

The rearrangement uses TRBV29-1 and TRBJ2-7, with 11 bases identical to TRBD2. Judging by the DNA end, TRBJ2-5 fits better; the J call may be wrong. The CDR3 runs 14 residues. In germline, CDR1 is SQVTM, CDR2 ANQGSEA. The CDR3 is CSVLAGGVAETQYF. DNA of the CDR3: TGCAGCGTTTTAGCGGGGGGGGTTGCGGAGACCCAGTACTTC.

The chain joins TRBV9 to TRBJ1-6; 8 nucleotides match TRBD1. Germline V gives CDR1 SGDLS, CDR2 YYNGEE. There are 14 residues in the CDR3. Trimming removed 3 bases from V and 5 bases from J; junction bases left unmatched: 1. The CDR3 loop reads CASSGGQDNSPLHF. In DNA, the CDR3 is TGTGCCAGCAGCGGGGGACAGGATAATTCACCCCTCCACTTT. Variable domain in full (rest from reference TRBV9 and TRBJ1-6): DSGVTQTPKHLITATGQRVTLRCSPRSGDLSVYWYQQSLDQGLQFLIQYYNGEERAKGNILERFSAQQFPDLHSELNLSSLELGDSALYFCASSGGQDNSPLHFGNGTRLTVT.

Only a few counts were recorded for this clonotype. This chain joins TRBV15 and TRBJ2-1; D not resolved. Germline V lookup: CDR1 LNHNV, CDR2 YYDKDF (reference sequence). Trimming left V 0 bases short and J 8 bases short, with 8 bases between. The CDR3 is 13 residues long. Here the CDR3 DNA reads TGTGCCACCAGCAGAGAGGATGGGTATGAGCAGTTCTTC. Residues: CATSREDGYEQFF.

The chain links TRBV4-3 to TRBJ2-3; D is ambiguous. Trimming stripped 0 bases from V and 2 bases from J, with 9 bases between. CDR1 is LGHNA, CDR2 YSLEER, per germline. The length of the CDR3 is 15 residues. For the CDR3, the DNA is TGCGCCAGCAGCCAAGAAGGACCGAACACAGATACGCAGTATTTT. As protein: CASSQEGPNTDTQYF.

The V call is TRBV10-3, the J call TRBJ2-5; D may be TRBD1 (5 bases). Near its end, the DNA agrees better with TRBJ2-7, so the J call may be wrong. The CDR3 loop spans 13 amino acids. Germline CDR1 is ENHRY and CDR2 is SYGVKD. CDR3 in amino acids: CAISDGQGDEQYF. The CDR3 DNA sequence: TGTGCCATCAGTGACGGGCAGGGCGACGAGCAGTACTTC.

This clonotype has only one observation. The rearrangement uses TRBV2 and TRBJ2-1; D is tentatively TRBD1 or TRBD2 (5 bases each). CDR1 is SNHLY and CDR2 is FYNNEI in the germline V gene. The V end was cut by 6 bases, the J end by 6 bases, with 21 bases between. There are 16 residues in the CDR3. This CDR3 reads CASSERPGRVLNEQFF. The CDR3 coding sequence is TGTGCCAGCAGCGAGAGGCCGGGGCGGGTCCTCAATGAGCAGTTCTTC.

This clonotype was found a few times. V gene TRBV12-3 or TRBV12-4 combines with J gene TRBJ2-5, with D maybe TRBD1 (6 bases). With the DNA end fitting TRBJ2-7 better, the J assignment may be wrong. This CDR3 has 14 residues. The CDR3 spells CASSLMAGAYEQYF. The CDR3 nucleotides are TGTGCCAGCAGTTTAATGGCAGGGGCCTACGAGCAGTACTTC.

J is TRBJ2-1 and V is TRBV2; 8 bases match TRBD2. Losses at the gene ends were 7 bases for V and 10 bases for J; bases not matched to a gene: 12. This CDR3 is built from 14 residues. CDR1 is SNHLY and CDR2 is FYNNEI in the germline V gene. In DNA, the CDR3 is TGTGCCAGCAACCTCGGCGGGGGGCATAGGGAGCAGTTCTTC. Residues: CASNLGGGHREQFF.

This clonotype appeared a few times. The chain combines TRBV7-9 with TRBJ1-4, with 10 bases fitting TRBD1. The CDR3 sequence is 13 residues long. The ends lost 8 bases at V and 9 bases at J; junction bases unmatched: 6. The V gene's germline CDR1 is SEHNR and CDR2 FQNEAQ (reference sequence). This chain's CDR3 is CASAGTGDQKLFF. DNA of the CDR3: TGTGCCAGCGCCGGGACAGGGGACCAAAAACTGTTTTTT.

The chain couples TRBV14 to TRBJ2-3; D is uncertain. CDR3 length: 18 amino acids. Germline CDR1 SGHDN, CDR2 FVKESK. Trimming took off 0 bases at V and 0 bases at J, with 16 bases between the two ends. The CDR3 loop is CASSQDWMPITSTDTQYF. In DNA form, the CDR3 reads TGTGCCAGCAGCCAAGATTGGATGCCGATCACTAGCACAGATACGCAGTATTTT.

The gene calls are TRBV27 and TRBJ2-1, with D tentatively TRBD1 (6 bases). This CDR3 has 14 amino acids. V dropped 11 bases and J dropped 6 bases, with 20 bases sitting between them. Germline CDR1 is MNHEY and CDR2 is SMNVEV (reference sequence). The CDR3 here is CAPGPWGQINEQFF. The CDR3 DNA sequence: TGTGCCCCGGGGCCTTGGGGGCAGATCAATGAGCAGTTCTTC.

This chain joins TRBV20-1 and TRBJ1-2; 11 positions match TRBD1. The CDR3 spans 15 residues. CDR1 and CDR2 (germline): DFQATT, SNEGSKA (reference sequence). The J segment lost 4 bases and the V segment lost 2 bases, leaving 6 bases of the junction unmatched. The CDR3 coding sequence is TGCAGTGCTAGAATCGCCGGGACAGGGGGCTATGGCTACACCTTC. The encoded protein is CSARIAGTGGYGYTF.

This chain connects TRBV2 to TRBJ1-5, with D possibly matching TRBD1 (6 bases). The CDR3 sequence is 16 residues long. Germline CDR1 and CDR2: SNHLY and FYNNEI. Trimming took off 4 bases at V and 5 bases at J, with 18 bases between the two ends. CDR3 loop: CASSGIGRQEDQPQHF. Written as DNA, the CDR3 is TGTGCCAGCAGTGGCATAGGGAGACAGGAGGATCAGCCCCAGCATTTT.